The sequence of this T cell receptor (beta chain) was determined in a study of control samples from healthy donors and cancer patients. This clone was recorded only once. Looked up from germline, CDR1 is MDHEN and CDR2 is SYDVKM. Trimming took 5 bases from V and 6 from J; bases not matched to a gene: 6. This CDR3 has 13 residues. The protocol was immunoSEQ multiplex PCR, while the TCRdb copy is restricted to in-frame clones and leaves out a portion. The repertoire consists of about 100,000 clones, with 80% to 90% occurring once and the leading ten covering under 10%. Sequencing used blood. This receptor was identified in a man aged 25 to 40 in good health. This chain links TRBV28 with TRBJ1-1, with 7 bases identical to TRBD1. Written as DNA, the CDR3 is TGTGCCAGCAGTCTAGGGGGCAGGGCTGAAGCTTTCTTT. Its protein product is CASSLGGRAEAFF.